Below, one T cell receptor beta chain is given with its context. Its recognized antigen is unknown. The sample holds no much larger clone one base away, and base qualities are not on file. Preparation of the library involved 5' RACE. TCRdb shows the sequencer as Illumina HiSeq 2000. A universal primer binding site was introduced by template switching, and a unique molecular identifier was present in the final cDNA, enabling accurate counting of TCR cDNA molecules. Specific primers in the conserved constant-segment region were used to synthesize first-strand cDNA for the TCR alpha and beta chains. To control for contamination, every cDNA library was double barcoded, receiving both a SMART-Mk sample barcode and Illumina barcodes. TruSeq adapter sequences, together with Illumina sample barcodes, were added in two successive PCR steps. TCR alpha and beta cDNA libraries were sequenced on the Illumina HiSeq platform with custom primers. Under the source paper's analysis protocol: MiGEC was used to process raw reads and extract unique molecular identifiers, and MiXCR was used to find CDR3 positions. Recombination models were inferred per individual with the repgenHMM and IGoR tools using an EM algorithm. The analysis of shared clonotypes was done with the tcR package in R, with sharing normalized by the product of cloneset sizes. To study raw recombination free of thymic and clonal selection effects, out-of-frame nonproductive sequences were analyzed. The public reads were run again by TCRdb, first through fastp at Q25 and then through MiXCR, and only productive beta chains were kept. Entries are consolidated by CDR3 protein sequence, retaining the most common genes and DNA. The V and J calls, along with clone size, are taken from TCRdb and not from the paper's own processing. Present in this sample are about 430,000 distinct CDR3 sequences, 15% to 20% of which were seen just once. The ten largest clonotypes hold less than 15% of the sample.

Every donor was a healthy Caucasian. Three unrelated non-twin adults were additionally sequenced: a male aged 18 to 29, a male aged 50 to 60 and a female aged 50 to 60. Miltenyi CD45RO+ enrichment and human naive T-cell isolation kits were used to isolate memory (CD45RO+) and naive T cells from PBMC. This sample was taken from a study of identical twins listed by TCRdb under 2016. Turning to the overall study: To test whether fetal clonotypes persist, this study deep-sequenced TCR alpha and beta repertoires from monozygotic twins, from unrelated adults of various ages, and from cord blood. To rule out contamination, replicate twin experiments were performed at different times with different library preparation protocols.

The research as a whole found: Excess twin sharing in beta out-of-frame sequences was weaker because fewer shared sequences lowered the signal-to-noise ratio. Zero-insertion analyses could be partly confounded by invariant T cells such as MAIT and iNKT, though diverse VJ usage argued against such confounding for most clonotypes. Because the same donors could not be followed over many years, the conclusions relied on cross-sectional statistical analysis. Fewer insertions were carried by abundant cord blood beta clonotypes, a similar but weaker trend appeared in young adult naive repertoires, and no such trend appeared in memory repertoires. Recombination models systematically underestimated out-of-frame TCR alpha sharing in monozygotic twins but agreed with sharing between unrelated individuals. Compared with coincidental sharing between unrelated individuals, out-of-frame TCR alpha sequences shared between twins showed an excess of sequences with low generation probability.

Sequencing was done on a sample of naive T cells sorted from blood. The cell subset or site label, read with the paper, signifies: cells isolated with a human naive T-cell isolation kit. The origin of this receptor is a man aged 50 to 59 in good health.

The DNA is TGTGCCAGCAGTTACTCGGAGGATACGCAGTATTTT. The resulting protein is CASSYSEDTQYF. Recombination linked TRBV6-6 to TRBJ2-3; no confident D gene assignment can be made. V is cut by 0 bases and J by 6 bases, and the space between the germline ends is 4 bases. CDR1 and CDR2 are read off the germline V gene (reference sequence) as MNHNY and SVGAGI. From cysteine to phenylalanine, the CDR3 is 12 amino acids long. Only the CDR3 DNA stays, 36 bases, in frame from base 1.